This is a list of T cell receptor beta chains from one sample in a study of vaccination and CD4 T cells after COVID-19. A single record per CDR3 protein comes from TCRdb applying MiXCR to the PCR reads. The sample carries roughly 19,000 distinct CDR3 sequences, 53% recorded once. Their antigens remain unidentified. The sequencing used CD4+ T cells from blood, cultured in vitro, collected before SARS-CoV-2 vaccination. The receptors derive from a human donor who had recovered from COVID-19. CDR3s include the opening cysteine and the closing phenylalanine or tryptophan. A D gene is named only where the DNA matches it firmly. Only some rows state a clone size, as once, few, many or a class for expanded clones.

D: -
J: TRBJ1-2
size: -
V: TRBV15
DNA: TGTGCCACCAGCAGAGAGGGGATCTATGGCTACACCTTC
CDR3: CATSREGIYGYTF

D: -
J: TRBJ1-1
size: -
V: TRBV18
DNA: TGTGCCAGCTCACAGGACTGGCAGGGAGAAGCTTTCTTT
CDR3: CASSQDWQGEAFF

D: TRBD2
J: TRBJ2-2
size: few
V: TRBV7-2
DNA: TGTGCCAGCAGCTTAATTCCAGGGAGGGCCGGGGAGCTGTTTTTT
CDR3: CASSLIPGRAGELFF

D: -
J: TRBJ2-3
size: -
V: TRBV20-1
DNA: TGCAGTGCTACATTGTCAGATACGCAGTATTTT
CDR3: CSATLSDTQYF

D: -
J: TRBJ1-2
size: few
V: TRBV7-3
DNA: TGTGCCAGCAGCTTAAGGGGGCGGCCTTATGGCTACACCTTC
CDR3: CASSLRGRPYGYTF

D: TRBD2
J: TRBJ2-1
size: -
V: TRBV10-3
DNA: TGTGCCATCCGCCCGGGACTAGATGCGGATGAGCAGTTCTTC
CDR3: CAIRPGLDADEQFF

D: -
J: TRBJ1-3
size: -
V: TRBV5-1
DNA: TGCGCCAGCAGCTTTACAGGGTTGGGAAACACCATATATTTT
CDR3: CASSFTGLGNTIYF

D: TRBD2
J: TRBJ2-1
size: -
V: TRBV6-2/TRBV6-3
DNA: TGTGCCAGCAGTCTGGGGGGGGAGTACAATGAGCAGTTCTTC
CDR3: CASSLGGEYNEQFF

D: -
J: TRBJ2-7
size: -
V: TRBV20-1
DNA: TGCAGTGCCGAGAGTCTGGGGCGGACCTACGAGCAGTACTTC
CDR3: CSAESLGRTYEQYF

D: -
J: TRBJ2-5
size: few
V: TRBV7-3
DNA: TGTGCCAGCAGCGTAACAGGGAATTTTAGGGAGACCCAGTACTTC
CDR3: CASSVTGNFRETQYF

D: -
J: TRBJ1-2
size: few
V: TRBV6-1
DNA: TGTGCCAGCAGTGAAGGTCTTCGGTCGGGAAACTATGGCTACACCTTC
CDR3: CASSEGLRSGNYGYTF

D: -
J: TRBJ2-7
size: few
V: TRBV18
DNA: TGTGCCAGCTCACCAGAACAGCTTTACGAGCAGTACTTC
CDR3: CASSPEQLYEQYF

D: -
J: TRBJ2-1
size: -
V: TRBV20-1
DNA: TGCAGAGCGACAGGCGGCGCAGCACCCGCTATCAATGAGCAGTTCTTC
CDR3: CRATGGAAPAINEQFF

D: -
J: TRBJ2-6
size: -
V: TRBV5-1
DNA: TGCGCCAGCAGCTTGGTAGTCTCTGGGGCCAACGTCCTGACTTTC
CDR3: CASSLVVSGANVLTF

D: -
J: TRBJ2-2
size: -
V: TRBV7-8
DNA: TGTGCCAGCAGCCCGCCGCGACGTGACAGGCAAACCGGGGAGCTGTTTTTT
CDR3: CASSPPRRDRQTGELFF

D: TRBD1
J: TRBJ1-2
size: -
V: TRBV27
DNA: TGTGCCAGCGGCGCCCCACACAGGGGGCTCGGGTATGGCTACACCTTC
CDR3: CASGAPHRGLGYGYTF

D: -
J: TRBJ2-3
size: -
V: TRBV6-1
DNA: TGTGCCAGTACTCCCCCGGGGGGCACAGATACGCAGTATTTT
CDR3: CASTPPGGTDTQYF

D: -
J: TRBJ1-5
size: -
V: TRBV12-3/TRBV12-4
DNA: TGTGCCAGCAGCGATCGGGACGGAGCTTATCAGCCCCAGCATTTT
CDR3: CASSDRDGAYQPQHF